A selection of T cell receptor beta chains follows, all from one sample in a study of blood T cell repertoires in COVID-19. Sequenced by immunoSEQ multiplex PCR; TCRdb stores in-frame clones only, minus some. The repertoire has 200,000 to 300,000 clones, approximately 86% of them found once; the top ten carry under 2.5%. Specimen: peripheral blood. The receptor source for this set is a man aged 30 to 45 with active or convalescent COVID-19. The CDR3 runs from the conserved cysteine through the conserved F or W. Each record gives: V gene, J gene, clone size, D gene, CDR3 DNA, CDR3 protein. The D gene is left open where the match is weak. Size is omitted from some rows. Given values are once, few, many or a class for expanded clones.

>TRBV18|TRBJ2-1|once|TRBD2
TGTGCCAGCTCTCCTCTAGCGGGGGGCTACAATGAGCAGTTCTTC
CASSPLAGGYNEQFF
>TRBV15|TRBJ1-6|once|TRBD1
TGTGCCACCAGCAGCGCTCGGACAGGGGGGAATTCACCCCTCCACTTT
CATSSARTGGNSPLHF
>TRBV5-4|TRBJ1-2|-|-
TGTGCCAGCAGCTTGATCAGGGATGACTATGGCTACACCTTC
CASSLIRDDYGYTF
>TRBV7-9|TRBJ2-5|-|-
TGTGCCAGCAGCTTAAGCCTGGAGACCCAGTACTTC
CASSLSLETQYF
>TRBV4-3|TRBJ2-3|-|TRBD2
TGCGCCAGCAGCCAAGTAGCGGGGTGGGGCACAGATACGCAGTATTTT
CASSQVAGWGTDTQYF
>TRBV7-9|TRBJ1-4|-|TRBD1
TGTGCCAGCAGCAGGGGACAGCTTGAAAAACTGTTTTTT
CASSRGQLEKLFF
>TRBV6-1|TRBJ1-5|-|-
TGTGCCAGCAGTGAAGCGCTGGGGGGACATCAGCCCCAGCATTTT
CASSEALGGHQPQHF
>TRBV10-3|TRBJ1-1|-|TRBD1
TGTGCCATCAGTGAGCCGGGACAGAGAGTGCTAGGTGAAGCTTTCTTT
CAISEPGQRVLGEAFF
>TRBV7-9|TRBJ2-1|-|TRBD2
TGTGCCAGCAGCCCTTCTGGCGGGGGGGCCTACAATGAGCAGTTCTTC
CASSPSGGGAYNEQFF
>TRBV12-5|TRBJ1-2|-|TRBD1
TGTGCTAGTGGTCCCTCCGGCAGGGGGGATGGCTACACCTTC
CASGPSGRGDGYTF
>TRBV9|TRBJ2-7|-|TRBD2
TGTGCCAGCAGCCCGCGAGGCGGGGGGGGCGGCGAGCAGTACTTC
CASSPRGGGGGEQYF
>TRBV30|TRBJ1-2|-|TRBD1
TGTGCCTGGAGTGCCGTGACAGGGGAGGGCTATGGCTACACCTTC
CAWSAVTGEGYGYTF
>TRBV5-4|TRBJ2-1|once|TRBD1
TGTGCCAGCAGCTTGCCCGGGACAGGGGCCAATGAGCAGTTCTTC
CASSLPGTGANEQFF
>TRBV10-1|TRBJ2-1|once|TRBD2
TGCGCCAGCAGTGAGTCGACTAGCCGGGATGAGCAGTTCTTC
CASSESTSRDEQFF
>TRBV4-1|TRBJ2-2|-|TRBD2
TGCGCCAGCAGCCAGGGCGGGGGGACCGGGGAGCTGTTTTTT
CASSQGGGTGELFF
>TRBV4-2|TRBJ2-2|-|-
TGTGCCAGCAGCCAATTGCCCCCAGGGGCGGGGGCGGGAACCGGGGAGCTGTTTTTT
CASSQLPPGAGAGTGELFF
>TRBV3-1/TRBV3-2|TRBJ1-2|-|-
TGTGCCAGCAGCCAGACACCAAATGGCTACACCTTC
CASSQTPNGYTF
>TRBV7-9|TRBJ2-6|-|TRBD2
TGTGCCAGCAGCCGGGAGGCCGGGGCCAACGTCCTGACTTTC
CASSREAGANVLTF
>TRBV5-4|TRBJ2-3|-|-
TGTGCCAGCAGCTTGGGGTTACAGGGAAAGACAGATACGCAGTATTTT
CASSLGLQGKTDTQYF
>TRBV11-2|TRBJ2-1|-|TRBD2
TGTGCCAGCAGCTTAGTCGGGGGGGCTTACAATGAGCAGTTCTTC
CASSLVGGAYNEQFF
>TRBV7-8|TRBJ1-4|few|TRBD1
TGTGCCAGCAGCTTGAACAGGGGGCAGTTGGGAACTAATGAAAAACTGTTTTTT
CASSLNRGQLGTNEKLFF
>TRBV27|TRBJ1-2|-|-
TGTGCCAGCAGTCCCCAGACGGGGAACTATGGCTACACCTTC
CASSPQTGNYGYTF
>TRBV5-6|TRBJ1-3|-|-
TGTGCCAGCAGCTCAGGGACTGTCAGAAACACCATATATTTT
CASSSGTVRNTIYF
>TRBV2|TRBJ1-3|-|-
TGTGCCAGCAGGCCCGGGACACAAGGAAACACCATATATTTT
CASRPGTQGNTIYF
>TRBV10-3|TRBJ1-5|-|-
TGTGCCATCAGTGACATAGGGGTAGGTCAGCCCCAGCATTTT
CAISDIGVGQPQHF
>TRBV5-1|TRBJ2-7|-|-
TGCGCCAGCAGCTTGGTTGCGGGTAGCTACGAGCAGTACTTC
CASSLVAGSYEQYF
>TRBV12-3/TRBV12-4|TRBJ1-2|-|-
TGTGCCAGCAGTTTGTCAGGGATCTATGGCTACACCTTC
CASSLSGIYGYTF
>TRBV20-1|TRBJ2-1|few|TRBD1
TGCAGTGCGGCACAGGGACAGGGGGTGTTCTTC
CSAAQGQGVFF
>TRBV9|TRBJ2-5|-|TRBD2
TGTGCCAGCAGCGTAGGAGTTGGGGAGGGGATGCAGACCCAGTACTTC
CASSVGVGEGMQTQYF
>TRBV3-1/TRBV3-2|TRBJ2-1|once|TRBD2
TGTGCCAGCAGAGGACTAGCGGGGGGGCGCTCCTACAATGAGCAGTTCTTC
CASRGLAGGRSYNEQFF
>TRBV27|TRBJ2-2|-|-
TGTGCCAGCAGTTTATCAGGAGGGGGCAAGGCCGGGGAGCTGTTTTTT
CASSLSGGGKAGELFF
>TRBV3-1/TRBV3-2|TRBJ2-5|-|TRBD2
TGTGCCAGCAGCCAAGGGCTAGCGGGGGCCCAGTACTTC
CASSQGLAGAQYF
>TRBV10-3|TRBJ1-1|-|-
TGTGCCATCAGTGAGTCGTTCTCGGGAATTGAAGCTTTCTTT
CAISESFSGIEAFF
>TRBV2|TRBJ1-5|-|-
TGTGCCAGCAATTTGGGGGGGATCGATCAGCCCCAGCATTTT
CASNLGGIDQPQHF
>TRBV19|TRBJ2-2|few|TRBD1
TGTGCCAGTAGTATAAGGCTGGCTCAGGGGGCCACCGGGGAGCTGTTTTTT
CASSIRLAQGATGELFF
>TRBV6-5|TRBJ2-1|once|TRBD1
TGTGCCAGCAGTTACTCAACAGGGGGCAATGAGCAGTTCTTC
CASSYSTGGNEQFF
>TRBV6-5|TRBJ2-2|-|-
TGTGCCAGCAGTTTACAGGGGAGGATACCCGGGGAGCTGTTTTTT
CASSLQGRIPGELFF
>TRBV2|TRBJ1-5|few|TRBD1
TGTGCCAGCACTAGAGACAGGGGGCATCAGCCCCAGCATTTT
CASTRDRGHQPQHF
>TRBV19|TRBJ2-7|-|-
TGTGCCAGTAGTACAGGGATGAATTCCTACGAGCAGTACTTC
CASSTGMNSYEQYF
>TRBV7-2|TRBJ2-7|-|-
TGTGCCAGCAGCCCGAACTGGCGGGACGAGCAGTACTTC
CASSPNWRDEQYF
>TRBV5-4|TRBJ2-1|-|-
TGTGCCAGCGGCCCATACAATGAGCAGTTCTTC
CASGPYNEQFF
>TRBV20-1|TRBJ1-3|-|-
TGCAGTGCTAGTCGGGGGAACGGAAACACCATATATTTT
CSASRGNGNTIYF
>TRBV6-7|TRBJ2-3|-|TRBD2
TGTGCCAGCAGTTACTCGCGGGGGGTCGAGACTAGCACAGATACGCAGTATTTT
CASSYSRGVETSTDTQYF
>TRBV5-1|TRBJ2-7|-|-
TGCGCCAGCAGCTTGGGTGCGGGTCGCTCCTACGAGCAGTACTTC
CASSLGAGRSYEQYF
>TRBV5-1|TRBJ1-2|once|-
TGCGCCAGCAGCCAGACAGGCGGATATGGCTACACCTTC
CASSQTGGYGYTF
>TRBV5-1|TRBJ1-6|-|-
TGCGCCAGCAGCCCCCAGGGTTCACCCCTCCACTTT
CASSPQGSPLHF
>TRBV6-1|TRBJ2-3|-|-
TGTGCCAGCAGTGATTTAGGAGACACAGATACGCAGTATTTT
CASSDLGDTDTQYF
>TRBV18|TRBJ1-2|-|-
TGTGCCAGCTCATCGCGACCAACACGTATGAACAGCGGAACCTTGTATGGCTACACCTTC
CASSSRPTRMNSGTLYGYTF